One sample yielded the 27 T cell receptor beta chains listed below, sequenced in a study of shared clonotypes between healthy human individuals. The data were produced by immunoSEQ multiplex PCR, yet TCRdb's version contains in-frame clones alone and is incomplete. The sample holds 1.5 million to 2.5 million clones, about 95% seen once. Cells designated naive CD8 were CD45RO-negative and were positively selected for CCR7, with terminally differentiated effector memory CD45RA+ cells excluded. Sequencing was performed on naive CD8+ T cells sorted from blood. Receptors were obtained from a young man in good health.

This chain uses TRBV4-2 with TRBJ2-3; D unresolved. The CDR3 contains 12 residues. In germline, CDR1 is LGHNA, CDR2 YNFKEQ. The V gene lost 1 base and the J gene lost 4 bases, with 3 bases spanning the gap. In DNA, the CDR3 is TGTGCCAGCAGCCAAGCCCCAGATACGCAGTATTTT. Its protein is CASSQAPDTQYF.

The chain joins TRBV6-6 to TRBJ1-6; D is unclear. V was shortened by 5 bases and J by 4 bases, with 9 bases between the two germline ends. Per the germline V gene, CDR1 is MNHNY and CDR2 is SVGAGI (reference sequence). This CDR3 has 14 amino acids. The CDR3: CASSVAVYNSPLHF. The CDR3 DNA sequence: TGTGCCAGCAGTGTGGCAGTTTATAATTCACCCCTCCACTTT.

V gene TRBV27 combines with J gene TRBJ2-1, with TRBD2 matching 7 bases. The CDR3 is 15 amino acids. Per the germline V gene, CDR1 is MNHEY and CDR2 is SMNVEV (reference sequence). Losses at the gene ends were 2 bases for V and 12 bases for J; bases not matched to a gene: 13. The CDR3 reads CASSLTSAGDLRQFF. DNA of the CDR3: TGTGCCAGCAGTTTAACTAGCGCTGGGGATCTAAGGCAGTTCTTC.

The chain carries TRBV28 and TRBJ2-1; 12 bases fit TRBD2. J lost 6 bases, V lost 7 bases, and 10 bases had no gene match. In germline, CDR1 is MDHEN, CDR2 SYDVKM. CDR3 size: 16 residues. The CDR3 DNA reads TGTGCCAGCACCTTCCTAGCGGGAGGGATCGGCAATGAGCAGTTCTTC. Encoded protein: CASTFLAGGIGNEQFF.

With regard to this clone: The sample has other DNA sequences that encode this CDR3 too. As DNA, the CDR3 is TGCGCCAGCAGCCTTGGACAGGGTGGGGAAAAACTGTTTTTT. Translation: CASSLGQGGEKLFF. The V call is TRBV4-1, the J call TRBJ1-4; the match to TRBD1 covers 8 bases. Looked up from germline, CDR1 is MGHRA and CDR2 is YSYEKL. The CDR3 spans 14 residues. V lost 4 bases to trimming and J lost 8 bases; unmatched junction nucleotides: 6.

The chain has TRBV7-9 and TRBJ2-3; D is unresolved. Germline V gives CDR1 SEHNR, CDR2 FQNEAQ (reference sequence). The CDR3 has 14 residues. V lost 7 bases and J lost 0, with 11 bases in between. The CDR3 region has the DNA TGTGCCAGCACCCCGGGCTTGAGCACAGATACGCAGTATTTT. Amino acids: CASTPGLSTDTQYF. Combining the CDR3 with reference TRBV7-9 and TRBJ2-3 gives the whole variable domain DTGVSQNPRHKITKRGQNVTFRCDPISEHNRLYWYRQTLGQGPEFLTYFQNEAQLEKSRLLSDRFSAERPKGSFSTLEIQRTEQGDSAMYLCASTPGLSTDTQYFGPGTRLTVL.

The V gene is TRBV4-3, the J gene TRBJ2-2; possibly TRBD2 for D (6 bases). CDR1 and CDR2 from the germline V gene are LGHNA and YSLEER. Trimming removed 1 base from V and 3 bases from J, with 15 bases in between. CDR3 length equals 17 residues. As DNA, the CDR3 is TGCGCCAGCAGCCAAGTCGGAGGGGAGTGGTACACCGGGGAGCTGTTTTTT. It yields the protein CASSQVGGEWYTGELFF.

This clone has a single count. The chain couples TRBV7-8 to TRBJ1-1; no reliable D call. Germline values: CDR1 SGHVS, CDR2 FQNEAQ. The CDR3 covers 13 residues. Trimming took off 2 bases at V and 4 bases at J, with 8 bases between the two ends. In DNA, the CDR3 is TGTGCCAGCAGCTTAAATACGGGCACTGAAGCTTTCTTT. Translation: CASSLNTGTEAFF.

The gene calls are TRBV6-5 and TRBJ1-2, with D uncertain. V lost 0 bases and J lost 1, with 9 bases in between. CDR1 and CDR2 from the germline V gene are MNHEY and SVGAGI. The CDR3 loop spans 15 amino acids. The CDR3 sequence: CASSYSVDINYGYTF. The CDR3 DNA reads TGTGCCAGCAGTTACTCTGTTGACATTAACTATGGCTACACCTTC.

J is TRBJ2-7 and V is TRBV6-6; TRBD2 matches 9 bases. The CDR3 covers 14 residues. After removal of 6 bases from V and 2 bases from J, the junction contained 5 bases not matched to a gene. Germline CDR1 MNHNY, CDR2 SVGAGI (reference sequence). The CDR3: CASSNIAGAYEQYF. The DNA of the CDR3 is TGTGCCAGCAGCAACATAGCGGGAGCCTACGAGCAGTACTTC.

The chain has TRBV11-2 and TRBJ2-7, with TRBD2 matching 7 bases. CDR3 length: 16 amino acids. Germline CDR1 reads SGHAT; CDR2 reads FQNNGV. Losses at the gene ends were 7 bases for V and 3 bases for J; bases not matched to a gene: 15. The CDR3: CASTLEEAGRVYEQYF. CDR3 DNA: TGTGCCAGCACTTTGGAGGAAGCGGGAAGGGTCTACGAGCAGTACTTC. The entire variable domain, with the rest obtained from reference TRBV11-2 and TRBJ2-7, is as follows: EAGVAQSPRYKIIEKRQSVAFWCNPISGHATLYWYQQILGQGPKLLIQFQNNGVVDDSQLPKDRFSAERLKGVDSTLKIQPAKLEDSAVYLCASTLEEAGRVYEQYFGPGTRLTVT.

The chain employs TRBV9 and TRBJ2-3; D is undetermined. CDR3 length: 12 amino acids. Germline V gene lookup returns CDR1 SGDLS and CDR2 YYNGEE. V was cut by 4 bases and J by 4 bases, with 7 bases left in between. The CDR3 protein is CASSSIADTQYF. CDR3 nucleotides: TGTGCCAGCAGCTCCATTGCAGATACGCAGTATTTT.

This CDR3 is CSVEDTGTYEQYF. The CDR3 DNA reads TGCAGCGTTGAAGATACAGGAACCTACGAGCAGTACTTC. The chain joins TRBV29-1 to TRBJ2-7; weak D call: TRBD1 (5 bases). The CDR3 spans 13 residues. Between the trimmed V and J ends, which lost 0 bases and 2 bases, there was a span of 8 bases. From germline, CDR1 is SQVTM and CDR2 ANQGSEA.

The chain recombines TRBV13 with TRBJ2-3; 12 nucleotides match TRBD2. This CDR3 region has 16 residues. The trim removed 5 bases at V and 5 bases at J, leaving 8 bases unmatched. Germline CDR1 PRHDT, CDR2 FYEKMQ (reference sequence). CDR3 residues: CASSTSTSGSGDTQYF. Here the CDR3 DNA reads TGTGCCAGCAGCACCTCGACTAGCGGGAGTGGAGATACGCAGTATTTT.

This chain connects TRBV19 to TRBJ1-6; D may be TRBD1 (5 bases). The CDR3 covers 14 residues. Germline V gene sequence: CDR1 LNHDA, CDR2 SQIVND (reference sequence). Trimming removed 6 bases at V and 6 bases at J, with 12 bases between. The CDR3 protein is CASRPGGSNSPLHF. DNA for the CDR3: TGTGCCAGTAGACCGGGGGGATCTAATTCACCCCTCCACTTT. Complete variable domain (other parts from reference TRBV19 and TRBJ1-6): DGGITQSPKYLFRKEGQNVTLSCEQNLNHDAMYWYRQDPGQGLRLIYYSQIVNDFQKGDIAEGYSVSREKKESFPLTVTSAQKNPTAFYLCASRPGGSNSPLHFGNGTRLTVT.

The chain has TRBV4-3 and TRBJ1-2, with 9 bases lining up with TRBD1. The CDR3 is 16 amino acids. The germline gives CDR1 LGHNA, CDR2 YSLEER. J was trimmed by 7 bases and V by 0 bases; bases with no gene match: 9. CDR3: CASSQDWVGTGLGYTF. Written as DNA, the CDR3 is TGCGCCAGCAGCCAAGATTGGGTGGGGACAGGGCTTGGCTACACCTTC.

The chain has TRBV6-1 and TRBJ2-7; possibly TRBD2 for D (6 bases). The CDR3 loop spans 17 amino acids. V was shortened by 0 bases and J by 0 bases, with 15 bases between the two germline ends. Germline CDR1 reads MNHNS; CDR2 reads SASEGT. The CDR3 loop reads CASSEALPGVSSYEQYF. CDR3 DNA sequence: TGTGCCAGCAGTGAAGCGCTTCCGGGGGTAAGCTCCTACGAGCAGTACTTC.

As to this clone: The identical CDR3 is also encoded by other nucleotide sequences in the sample. The V gene is TRBV6-5, the J gene TRBJ1-1; the D is unclear. Per germline, CDR1 MNHEY and CDR2 SVGAGI. CDR3 length equals 11 residues. V dropped 6 bases and J dropped 2 bases, with 4 bases sitting between them. The CDR3 DNA reads as TGTGCCAGCAGCTCCAACACTGAAGCTTTCTTT. This codes for CASSSNTEAFF.

J is TRBJ1-1 and V is TRBV29-1; D not certain. This CDR3 has 12 amino acids. The germline gives CDR1 SQVTM, CDR2 ANQGSEA. Trimming stripped 6 bases from V and 9 bases from J, with 17 bases between. CDR3: CSVHPGGDKAFF. In DNA, the CDR3 is TGCAGCGTACACCCCGGCGGGGATAAAGCTTTCTTT.

As for this clone: Distinct nucleotide sequences in the sample also encode this CDR3. V gene TRBV19 combines with J gene TRBJ1-5; D not resolved. Germline CDR1 is LNHDA and CDR2 is SQIVND (reference sequence). The ends were cut back, 1 base at V and 1 base at J, with 5 bases in the middle. The CDR3 has 14 amino acids. This CDR3 reads CASSIGGSNQPQHF. CDR3 bases: TGTGCCAGTAGTATAGGTGGCAGCAATCAGCCCCAGCATTTT.

The chain recombines TRBV4-3 with TRBJ2-3; 11 bases fit TRBD2. The CDR3 consists of 17 residues. Trimming cost V 0 bases and J 4 bases; bases outside gene matches: 6. The V gene's germline CDR1 is LGHNA and CDR2 YSLEER. CDR3 amino acids: CASSQDLELAGADTQYF. For the CDR3, the DNA is TGCGCCAGCAGCCAAGATCTGGAACTAGCGGGAGCAGATACGCAGTATTTT.

This clone was seen a single time. At the DNA level, this CDR3 is encoded by other sequences in the same sample as well. The genes are TRBV4-1 and TRBJ2-7; 7 nucleotides line up with TRBD2. The V gene end was trimmed by 4 bases and the J gene end by 1 base; junction bases not matched to a gene: 4. The V gene's germline CDR1 is MGHRA and CDR2 YSYEKL. This CDR3 comprises 14 residues. This CDR3 is CASSPRDYSYEQYF. In nucleotides, the CDR3 is TGCGCCAGCAGCCCCCGGGACTATTCCTACGAGCAGTACTTC.

For the CDR3, the DNA is TGTGCCAGCAGCATGGGACTAGCGGGAGTGGAGACCCAGTACTTC. It yields the protein CASSMGLAGVETQYF. The chain is built from TRBV6-6 and TRBJ2-5; 14 bases match TRBD2. The CDR3 spans 15 residues. V gave up 6 bases and J gave up 5 bases; unmatched junction bases: 5. Germline values: CDR1 MNHNY, CDR2 SVGAGI (reference sequence).

This chain uses TRBV19 with TRBJ2-7; 9 nucleotides match TRBD2. Trimming at V came to 2 bases and at J to 5 bases, leaving 7 bases not matched to a gene. This CDR3 spans 15 amino acids. CDR1 is LNHDA, CDR2 SQIVND, per germline (reference sequence). CDR3 protein: CASSILAGSLNEQYF. CDR3 coding DNA: TGTGCCAGTAGTATACTAGCGGGATCACTTAACGAGCAGTACTTC. The entire variable domain, with the rest obtained from reference TRBV19 and TRBJ2-7, is as follows: DGGITQSPKYLFRKEGQNVTLSCEQNLNHDAMYWYRQDPGQGLRLIYYSQIVNDFQKGDIAEGYSVSREKKESFPLTVTSAQKNPTAFYLCASSILAGSLNEQYFGPGTRLTVT.

The chain is built from TRBV7-9 and TRBJ1-6, with D uncertain. This CDR3 region has 19 residues. Trimming removed 0 bases at V and 0 bases at J, with 15 bases between. Germline CDR1 reads SEHNR; CDR2 reads FQNEAQ (reference sequence). The DNA for the CDR3 is TGTGCCAGCAGCTTAGCACCCGCGTGGGAAAGCTCCTATAATTCACCCCTCCACTTT. Residues: CASSLAPAWESSYNSPLHF.

The rearrangement joins TRBV6-4 to TRBJ2-1; 9 nucleotides line up with TRBD2. The length of the CDR3 is 15 residues. Germline V gene data show CDR1 as MRHNA and CDR2 as SNTAGT. The J segment lost 5 bases and the V segment lost 0 bases, leaving 2 bases of the junction unmatched. The CDR3 bases are TGTGCCAGCAGTGACTCTGCGGGGGGGGACAATGAGCAGTTCTTC. Amino acids: CASSDSAGGDNEQFF.

The chain carries TRBV9 and TRBJ2-3; D is ambiguous. The germline V and J ends were trimmed by 0 bases and 4 bases, with 12 bases remaining between them. Per the germline V gene, CDR1 is SGDLS and CDR2 is YYNGEE. The CDR3 is 15 residues long. CDR3 amino acids: CASSVDGQSADTQYF. Written as DNA, the CDR3 is TGTGCCAGCAGCGTAGATGGGCAATCTGCAGATACGCAGTATTTT.